The 24 T cell receptor beta chains reported below all come from one sample, sequenced in a study of T-cell reconstitution after alpha-beta-depleted transplantation in children. Preparing the TCRbeta library involved the use of unique molecular identifiers. TCRdb analysed the PCR reads with MiXCR anew, one entry per CDR3 protein. The sample has approximately 800,000 distinct CDR3 sequences; 16% are singletons. Sequencing was performed on PBMCs, mostly from graft donor cells, taken 360 days after TCRalphabeta/CD19-depleted stem cell transplant. All receptors derive from a male patient younger than 18 who had a stem cell transplant for acute lymphoblastic leukemia, so the T cells may come from the graft donor.

The V gene is TRBV6-5, the J gene TRBJ2-6; 8 bases agree with TRBD1. Germline-derived CDR1 and CDR2 are MNHEY and SVGAGI. The CDR3 extends over 18 amino acids. V was pared by 6 bases and J by 0 bases, with 10 bases of the junction left unmatched. CDR3 sequence (DNA): TGTGCCAGCAGAATATTCAGGGACAGGCCCTCTGGGGCCAACGTCCTGACTTTC. Encoded protein: CASRIFRDRPSGANVLTF.

This clonotype came up a few times. The gene calls are TRBV15 and TRBJ2-2; D not resolved. With 5 bases removed from V and 0 bases from J, the gap between germline ends came to 10 bases. The CDR3 is 15 residues long. From germline, CDR1 is LNHNV and CDR2 YYDKDF (reference sequence). CDR3 DNA sequence: TGTGCCACCAGCGTTAGGGCCGCGAACACCGGGGAGCTGTTTTTT. Protein product: CATSVRAANTGELFF.

The DNA of the CDR3 is TGTGCCAGCAGCGTAGGGGCCGGGCGGCCTGGGGCCAACGTCCTGACTTTC. This sequence encodes CASSVGAGRPGANVLTF. V is TRBV9 and J is TRBJ2-6; D remains ambiguous. Germline CDR1 and CDR2: SGDLS and YYNGEE. The CDR3 runs to 17 residues. Trimming pared 0 bases from V and 2 bases from J, leaving 12 bases between.

The rearrangement joins TRBV7-3 to TRBJ2-1; 10 positions match TRBD2. CDR1 SGHTA and CDR2 FQGTGA come from the germline V gene. The CDR3 has 16 residues. V lost 0 bases, J lost 7 bases, and 6 bases stayed unmatched. Here the CDR3 DNA reads TGTGCCAGCAGCTTAACTAGCGGGAGGCTGGGAAATGAGCAGTTCTTC. Translated, it gives CASSLTSGRLGNEQFF.

This clonotype was detected a few times. The CDR3 DNA is TGTGCCAGCAGCCCCGTGGGGCGCGGGGGACTCCAAGAGACCCAGTACTTC. Translation gives CASSPVGRGGLQETQYF. This sequence joins TRBV12-3 or TRBV12-4 and TRBJ2-5; 7 nucleotides agree with TRBD2. The CDR3 has 17 amino acids. V trimming: 6 bases; J trimming: 1 base; junction bases outside the gene matches: 14.

This clonotype was seen a handful of times. V gene TRBV20-1 combines with J gene TRBJ1-1; 8 bases map to TRBD1. Per the germline V gene, CDR1 is DFQATT and CDR2 is SNEGSKA (reference sequence). The CDR3 covers 13 residues. The CDR3 DNA is TGCACCTCTCGGACAGGGATGAACACTGAAGCTTTCTTT. Its protein is CTSRTGMNTEAFF.

V is TRBV5-1 and J is TRBJ1-4; D unclear. From germline, CDR1 is SGHRS and CDR2 YFSETQ. V lost 8 bases and J 0 bases, leaving 8 bases between the germline ends. The CDR3 consists of 13 residues. This CDR3 is CASQLATNEKLFF. The CDR3 DNA is TGCGCCAGTCAACTAGCAACTAATGAAAAACTGTTTTTT.

This clonotype has a handful of counts. CDR3 sequence: CASSVPGRADEQFF. CDR3 sequence (DNA): TGTGCCAGCAGCGTACCCGGGAGGGCCGACGAGCAGTTCTTC. V usage is TRBV9 and J usage is TRBJ2-1, with 8 bases matching TRBD2. The CDR3 loop spans 14 amino acids. V lost 1 base to trimming and J lost 10 bases; unmatched junction nucleotides: 7. Germline CDR1 is SGDLS and CDR2 is YYNGEE.

This clonotype was seen only a few times. This sequence joins TRBV7-9 and TRBJ2-1; 7 bases match TRBD1. With 5 bases clipped from V and 15 bases from J, the junction kept 10 bases outside the gene matches. There are 12 residues in the CDR3. Germline lookup yields CDR1 SEHNR and CDR2 FQNEAQ (reference sequence). CDR3 sequence (DNA): TGTGCCAGCAGCCTATCACAGGGGCTTCTGTTCTTC. It specifies CASSLSQGLLFF.

This clonotype was picked up many times. This chain uses TRBV20-1 with TRBJ2-7; the match to TRBD1 covers 9 bases. Germline lookup yields CDR1 DFQATT and CDR2 SNEGSKA (reference sequence). V gave up 3 bases and J gave up 2 bases; unmatched junction bases: 5. There are 14 residues in the CDR3. Written as DNA, the CDR3 is TGCAGTGCTAGTGTGGGACAGGGTCCCTACGAGCAGTACTTC. As protein: CSASVGQGPYEQYF.

There are a few counts of this clonotype. The chain combines TRBV5-4 with TRBJ2-5, with D possibly being TRBD2 (6 bases). Germline V CDR1 and CDR2: SGHNT, YYREEE (reference sequence). The V and J ends lost 6 bases and 6 bases respectively, with 18 bases between them. The CDR3 spans 14 residues. The CDR3 loop reads CASTNGGIGKTQYF. For the CDR3, the DNA is TGTGCCAGCACCAATGGCGGGATCGGAAAGACCCAGTACTTC.

J is TRBJ2-1 and V is TRBV12-5, with D hard to call. CDR1 is LGHNT and CDR2 is FRNRAP in the germline V gene. The CDR3 totals 14 residues. Trimming took 0 bases from V and 2 from J, leaving 5 bases between them. The CDR3 DNA reads as TGTGCTAGTGGTTTGGTACTGGCCTACAATGAGCAGTTCTTC. Residues: CASGLVLAYNEQFF.

The chain carries TRBV27 and TRBJ2-1; TRBD2 matches at 8 bases. Germline loops: CDR1 MNHEY, CDR2 SMNVEV (reference sequence). This CDR3 contains 15 residues. V was clipped by 3 bases and J by 3 bases; unmatched bases: 4. The CDR3 loop is CASSFIAGNYNEQFF. In nucleotides, the CDR3 is TGTGCCAGCAGTTTCATAGCGGGAAACTACAATGAGCAGTTCTTC.

This clonotype was seen more than once but under ten times. The chain combines TRBV12-3 or TRBV12-4 with TRBJ2-5, with unresolved D. The CDR3 is 13 residues long. V gave up 3 bases and J gave up 4 bases, with 9 bases separating them. The CDR3 bases are TGTGCCAGCAGTTTTGGCGCCTCAGAGACCCAGTACTTC. Its translation: CASSFGASETQYF.

J is TRBJ2-1 and V is TRBV3-1, with 7 bases aligning to TRBD1. Unmatched junction bases numbered 8, after V lost 8 bases and J lost 1 base. The CDR3 is 15 amino acids. Germline V gives CDR1 LGHDT, CDR2 YNNKEL (reference sequence). The CDR3 spells CASSTARGSYNEQFF. DNA for the CDR3: TGTGCCAGCTCGACAGCCAGGGGGTCCTACAATGAGCAGTTCTTC.

CDR3: CASSGEGDQPQHF. The CDR3 DNA follows: TGTGCCAGCAGTGGGGAGGGCGATCAGCCCCAGCATTTT. The rearrangement uses TRBV2 and TRBJ1-5; no clear D gene. The V end lost 4 bases, the J end lost 5 bases, and 9 bases lay between the germline ends. This CDR3 has 13 amino acids. The germline CDR1 and CDR2 sequences are SNHLY and FYNNEI.

This clonotype was seen only once. This chain joins TRBV12-3 or TRBV12-4 and TRBJ1-4; a possible D gene is TRBD1 (5 bases). The V end was cut by 9 bases, the J end by 3 bases, with 17 bases between. The CDR3 runs to 15 residues. The CDR3: CASRDGGTANEKLFF. As DNA, the CDR3 is TGTGCCAGTCGGGACGGAGGTACCGCTAATGAAAAACTGTTTTTT.

This clonotype appeared a few times. The J gene is TRBJ2-1, the V gene TRBV2, with 14 nucleotides matching TRBD2. Unmatched junction bases numbered 12, after V lost 8 bases and J lost 12 bases. The CDR3 is made up of 15 amino acids. Germline V lookup: CDR1 SNHLY, CDR2 FYNNEI. The CDR3 bases are TGTGCCAGCCGGTCCCGACTAGCGGGAGGGCCCCGGCAGTTCTTC. Translation gives CASRSRLAGGPRQFF.

This chain links TRBV5-1 with TRBJ2-5; 10 bases align to TRBD2. Germline V gene sequence: CDR1 SGHRS, CDR2 YFSETQ. J lost 4 bases, V lost 0 bases, and 6 bases had no gene match. The CDR3 is made up of 16 amino acids. CDR3 protein: CASSLGSSGSRETQYF. CDR3 bases: TGCGCCAGCAGCTTGGGGTCTAGCGGGAGTAGAGAGACCCAGTACTTC.

This clonotype was recorded a few times. The chain uses TRBV11-2 and TRBJ2-3; D is uncertain. Trimming cost V 5 bases and J 3 bases, with 12 bases left between them. Germline CDR1 is SGHAT and CDR2 is FQNNGV. The CDR3 covers 14 residues. The CDR3 is CASSPIRATDTQYF. The CDR3 bases are TGTGCCAGCAGCCCGATACGGGCTACAGATACGCAGTATTTT. The whole variable domain, remainder taken from reference TRBV11-2 and TRBJ2-3, is EAGVAQSPRYKIIEKRQSVAFWCNPISGHATLYWYQQILGQGPKLLIQFQNNGVVDDSQLPKDRFSAERLKGVDSTLKIQPAKLEDSAVYLCASSPIRATDTQYFGPGTRLTVL.

The chain couples TRBV20-1 to TRBJ1-2, with D possibly matching TRBD1 (5 bases). The length of the CDR3 is 11 residues. In germline, CDR1 is DFQATT, CDR2 SNEGSKA (reference sequence). V was trimmed by 5 bases and J by 10 bases, leaving 14 bases between them. CDR3: CSAERFRAYTF. CDR3 DNA sequence: TGCAGTGCTGAACGCTTCAGGGCCTACACCTTC.

The rearrangement joins TRBV9 to TRBJ2-3; the D is unclear. Deletions cut 0 bases from V and 0 bases from J, with 11 bases between. Germline CDR1 SGDLS, CDR2 YYNGEE. The CDR3 loop spans 16 amino acids. The chain's CDR3 is CASSVAFSDSTDTQYF. The DNA of the CDR3 is TGTGCCAGCAGCGTAGCCTTCTCCGACAGCACAGATACGCAGTATTTT.

This chain joins TRBV3-1 and TRBJ2-1; TRBD2 is a possible D gene (6 bases). This CDR3 is built from 15 residues. Germline V CDR1 and CDR2: LGHDT, YNNKEL (reference sequence). V lost 3 bases, J lost 0 bases, and 9 bases lay in between. The CDR3 sequence: CASSHGGPSYNEQFF. CDR3 DNA sequence: TGTGCCAGCAGCCACGGGGGTCCCTCCTACAATGAGCAGTTCTTC.

This clonotype occurred many times. V usage is TRBV12-3 or TRBV12-4 and J usage is TRBJ2-2, with 9 nucleotides matching TRBD2. This CDR3 comprises 14 residues. V gave up 6 bases and J gave up 7 bases; unmatched junction bases: 6. CDR3 in amino acids: CASRSGTSIGELFF. The CDR3 coding sequence is TGTGCCAGCAGGTCCGGGACTAGCATCGGGGAGCTGTTTTTT.